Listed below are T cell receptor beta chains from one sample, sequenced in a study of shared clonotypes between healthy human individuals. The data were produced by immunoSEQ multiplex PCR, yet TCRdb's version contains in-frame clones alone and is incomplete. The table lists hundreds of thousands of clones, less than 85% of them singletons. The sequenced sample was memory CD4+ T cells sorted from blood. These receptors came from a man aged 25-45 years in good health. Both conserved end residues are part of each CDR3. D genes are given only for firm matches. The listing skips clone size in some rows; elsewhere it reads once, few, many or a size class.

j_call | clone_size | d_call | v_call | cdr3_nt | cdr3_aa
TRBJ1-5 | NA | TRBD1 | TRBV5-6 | TGTGCCAGCAGCTTGCTGGGACAGGGAAATCAGCCCCAGCATTTT | CASSLLGQGNQPQHF
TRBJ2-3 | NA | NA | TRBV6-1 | TGTGCCAGCAGTGATGCTCAGGGAGGCACAGATACGCAGTATTTT | CASSDAQGGTDTQYF
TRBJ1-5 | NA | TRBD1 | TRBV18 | TGTGCCAGCTCACCCGACAGGGCGGCTCAGCCCCAGCATTTT | CASSPDRAAQPQHF
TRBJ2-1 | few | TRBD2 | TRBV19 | TGTGCCAGTAGTGCGGGACTAGCGGGGAACAATGAGCAGTTCTTC | CASSAGLAGNNEQFF
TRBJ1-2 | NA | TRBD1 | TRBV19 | TGTGCTATCGGACAGGGAACTTCAGGCTACACCTTC | CAIGQGTSGYTF
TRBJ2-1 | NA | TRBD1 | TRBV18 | TGTGCCAGCTCACTCGCGACAGGGATCTCCTACAATGAGCAGTTCTTC | CASSLATGISYNEQFF
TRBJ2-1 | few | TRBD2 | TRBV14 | TGTGCCAGCAGCCAAGATCTAGCGGGGAGGCGTCAGTTCTTC | CASSQDLAGRRQFF
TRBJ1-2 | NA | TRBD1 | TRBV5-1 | TGCGCCAGCAGCCAAGGGACAGCAAACTATGGCTACACCTTC | CASSQGTANYGYTF
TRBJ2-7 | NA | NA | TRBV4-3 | TGCGCCAGCAGCCAAGAGTGGGCGGCCGAGCAGTACTTC | CASSQEWAAEQYF
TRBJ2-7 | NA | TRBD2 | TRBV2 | TGTGCCAGTGCTAGCGGAAGCTCCTACGAGCAGTACTTC | CASASGSSYEQYF
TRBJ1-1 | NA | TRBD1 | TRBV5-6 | TGTGCCAGCGGACGGGACAGGGGGCGTTTTACTGAAGCTTTCTTT | CASGRDRGRFTEAFF
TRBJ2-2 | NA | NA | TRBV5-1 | TGCGCCAGCAGTCAGGCCGGGAACACCGGGGAGCTGTTTTTT | CASSQAGNTGELFF
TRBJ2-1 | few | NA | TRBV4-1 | TGCGCCAGCAGCCAAGCAGGGGGCGGGAGGGCGAGGTCCTACAATGAGCAGTTCTTC | CASSQAGGGRARSYNEQFF
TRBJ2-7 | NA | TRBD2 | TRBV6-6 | TGTGCCAGCAGTCAACGGACTAGCGGGGTCTACGAGCAGTACTTC | CASSQRTSGVYEQYF
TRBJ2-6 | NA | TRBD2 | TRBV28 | TGTGCCAGCAGTCCCCCGGGGGGGGCTGGGGCCAACGTCCTGACTTTC | CASSPPGGAGANVLTF